Detailed here is one TCR beta chain. This record belongs to a study of sequential checkpoint blockade in melanoma. Study details: After both sequences, patients received maintenance nivolumab.

Treatment described: randomized to nivolumab then ipilimumab (arm A) or the reverse (arm B). Sorted cells were live CD3+CD8+, lacking CD19 and CD56, from PBMCs. Per germline, CDR1 LGHNA and CDR2 YSLEER. After removal of 0 bases from V and 2 bases from J, the junction contained 4 bases not matched to a gene. This CDR3 is built from 15 residues. Sequenced by immunoSEQ multiplex PCR; TCRdb stores in-frame clones only, minus some. The sample consists of approximately 17,000 clones, roughly 93% of them appearing once. This clonotype originated in a human donor with melanoma. This sequence joins TRBV4-3 and TRBJ2-7; 7 bases match TRBD1. Sequencing used CD8+ T cells sorted from blood (inferred from file names), obtained from a patient given nivolumab and ipilimumab in sequence. The CDR3 is CASSQDWDRPYEQYF. Written as DNA, the CDR3 is TGCGCCAGCAGCCAAGATTGGGACAGACCCTACGAGCAGTACTTC.